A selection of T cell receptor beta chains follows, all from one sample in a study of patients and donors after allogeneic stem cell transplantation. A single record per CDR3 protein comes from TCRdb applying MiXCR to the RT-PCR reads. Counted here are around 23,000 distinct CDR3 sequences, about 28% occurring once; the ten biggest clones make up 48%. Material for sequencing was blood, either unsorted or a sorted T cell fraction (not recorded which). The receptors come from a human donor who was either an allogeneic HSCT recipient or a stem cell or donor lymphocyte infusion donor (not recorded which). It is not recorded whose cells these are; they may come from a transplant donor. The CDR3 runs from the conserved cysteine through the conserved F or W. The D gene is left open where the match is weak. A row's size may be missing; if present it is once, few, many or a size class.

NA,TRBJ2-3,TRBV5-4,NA,CASTPRRGPGDTQYF,TGTGCCAGCACCCCAAGGCGGGGGCCGGGAGATACGCAGTATTTT
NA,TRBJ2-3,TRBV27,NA,CASSMGSGSGTDTQYF,TGTGCCAGCAGTATGGGAAGCGGGTCGGGCACAGATACGCAGTATTTT
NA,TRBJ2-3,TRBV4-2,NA,CASSQDDYTTDTQYF,TGTGCCAGCAGCCAAGATGACTATACCACAGATACGCAGTATTTT
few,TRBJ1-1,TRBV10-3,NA,CAISESPASLRWTEAFF,TGTGCCATCAGTGAGTCCCCAGCGAGCCTAAGGTGGACTGAAGCTTTCTTT
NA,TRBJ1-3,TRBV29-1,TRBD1,CSAWTGTSGNTIYF,TGCAGCGCTTGGACAGGGACCTCTGGAAACACCATATATTTT
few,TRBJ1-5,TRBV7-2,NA,CASSVQGRQPQHF,TGTGCCAGCAGCGTACAGGGTCGGCAGCCCCAGCATTTT
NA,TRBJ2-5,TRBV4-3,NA,CASSQDGRPETQYF,TGCGCCAGCAGCCAAGACGGGCGTCCGGAGACCCAGTACTTC
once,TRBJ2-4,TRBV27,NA,CASSPLVKNIQYF,TGTGCCAGCAGTCCTTTAGTCAAAAACATTCAGTACTTC
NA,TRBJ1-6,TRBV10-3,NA,CAISDGQHYNSPLHF,TGTGCCATCAGCGACGGACAACACTATAATTCACCCCTCCACTTT
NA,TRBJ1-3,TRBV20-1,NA,CSAIQGTGNTIYF,TGCAGTGCAATACAGGGTACTGGAAACACCATATATTTT
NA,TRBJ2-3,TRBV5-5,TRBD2,CASSLMASGAPSTDTQYF,TGTGCCAGCAGCTTGATGGCTAGCGGGGCCCCTAGCACAGATACGCAGTATTTT
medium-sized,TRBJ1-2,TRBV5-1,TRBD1,CASSLRQGDGYTF,TGCGCCAGCAGCTTACGACAGGGTGATGGCTACACCTTC
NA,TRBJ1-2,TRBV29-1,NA,CSVGDSQSFGYTF,TGCAGCGTTGGGGACTCCCAGAGCTTTGGCTACACCTTC
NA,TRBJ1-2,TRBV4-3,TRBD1,CASSRPGQDSRTF,TGCGCCAGCAGCCGGCCGGGACAGGACTCGAGAACCTTC
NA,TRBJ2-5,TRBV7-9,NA,CASSLRQETQYF,TGTGCCAGCAGCTTAAGGCAGGAGACCCAGTACTTC
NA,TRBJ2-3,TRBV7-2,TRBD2,CASSPRLAGITDTQYF,TGTGCCAGCAGCCCCCGACTAGCGGGCATCACAGATACGCAGTATTTT
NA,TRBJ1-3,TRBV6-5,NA,CASSSDYRNTIYF,TGTGCCAGCAGTTCGGACTATCGGAACACCATATATTTT
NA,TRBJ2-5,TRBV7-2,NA,CASSLVGQETQYF,TGTGCCAGCAGCTTAGTGGGCCAAGAGACCCAGTACTTC
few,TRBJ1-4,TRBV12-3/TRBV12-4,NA,CASSLSGAGEKLFF,TGTGCCAGCAGTTTATCAGGGGCTGGCGAAAAACTGTTTTTT
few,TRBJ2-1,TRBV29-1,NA,CSAWRGAVGEQFF,TGCAGCGCCTGGAGGGGGGCGGTCGGTGAGCAGTTCTTC